Each of the 3 T cell receptor beta chains below was sequenced from the same sample in a study of graft-versus-host responses after intestinal transplantation. The table came from immunoSEQ multiplex PCR; TCRdb's copy has only in-frame clones and leaves some out. The sample includes 95,000 to 150,000 clones, around 96% of them seen just once. What these receptors recognize is not known. This material consisted of unstimulated CD8+ T cells sorted from spleen or lymph node cells, taken before intestinal transplant. The receptors were gathered from a human donor who received an intestinal transplant.

The V gene is TRBV11-1, the J gene TRBJ2-1; 8 bases align to TRBD2. The CDR3 has 17 residues. Germline values: CDR1 SGHAT, CDR2 FQDESV (reference sequence). The J segment lost 4 bases and the V segment lost 0 bases, leaving 8 bases of the junction unmatched. This CDR3 reads CASSLAAGGVLYNEQFF. CDR3 sequence (DNA): TGTGCCAGCAGCTTAGCGGCGGGGGGTGTACTTTACAATGAGCAGTTCTTC.

The CDR3: CAWTVWGHGYTF. The CDR3 bases are TGTGCCTGGACCGTATGGGGTCATGGCTACACCTTC. The chain uses TRBV30 and TRBJ1-2; D ambiguous. V was shortened by 4 bases and J by 6 bases, with 12 bases between the two germline ends. The CDR3 runs 12 residues. Per germline, CDR1 GTSNPN and CDR2 SVGIG (reference sequence). Filled out from reference TRBV30 and TRBJ1-2, the complete variable domain reads SQTIHQWPATLVQPVGSPLSLECTVEGTSNPNLYWYRQAAGRGLQLLFYSVGIGQISSEVPQNLSASRPQDRQFILSSKKLLLSDSGFYLCAWTVWGHGYTFGSGTRLTVV.

The chain couples TRBV19 to TRBJ1-1; D not certain. CDR1 and CDR2 from the germline V gene are LNHDA and SQIVND (reference sequence). The ends were cut back, 1 base at V and 4 bases at J, with 7 bases in the middle. This CDR3 spans 13 amino acids. The CDR3 region is CASSIGTLTEAFF. The CDR3 DNA reads TGTGCCAGTAGTATAGGGACTCTCACTGAAGCTTTCTTT.